The present T cell receptor (beta chain) was sequenced within a study of T cells in Graves' hyperthyroidism and ophthalmopathy. Study outcomes and limitations: A model of 13 V-J pairs discriminated ophthalmopathy from stable hyperthyroidism.

This CDR3 has 16 residues. The germline V gene has CDR1 SGHRS and CDR2 YFSETQ. V gave up 1 base and J gave up 2 bases; unmatched junction bases: 5. Of note for this clonotype: Its antigen is unidentified.

Amplification targeted TCR beta CDR3 regions from RNA transcripts. TCR CDR3 underwent first-round RT-PCR with the HTBI primer set. Each CDR3 protein is one row after TCRdb ran MiXCR on the multiplex PCR reads. The data show around 500,000 distinct CDR3 sequences, 15% to 20% seen once. The receptor's source is a woman in her 30s with Graves' ophthalmopathy. The material sequenced was blood. J is TRBJ2-1 and V is TRBV5-1, with 8 bases aligning to TRBD2. In DNA form, the CDR3 reads TGCGCCAGCAGCTTGTTAGGAGCGGGAGCCTACAATGAGCAGTTCTTC. This gives the protein CASSLLGAGAYNEQFF.